The sequence of this T cell receptor beta chain was determined in a study of CDR3 diversity in severe acne. TCRdb re-derived calls from the PCR reads in MiXCR, one entry per CDR3 protein. The sample contains under 100,000 distinct CDR3 sequences, roughly half of which appear only once. In its sample, this clonotype was seen a few times. Germline-derived CDR1 and CDR2 are MGHRA and YSYEKL. V lost 0 bases and J lost 7, with 16 bases in between. The CDR3 contains 17 residues. The receptor was derived from a male donor in good health, serving as a control. The specimen sequenced was blood. J is TRBJ1-6 and V is TRBV4-1, with no clear D. The CDR3 DNA reads TGCGCCAGCAGCCAAGATAACTTGGACGGATCCAATTCACCCCTCCACTTT. It codes for CASSQDNLDGSNSPLHF.